This paragraph reports one T cell receptor beta chain. Its target is unknown. The sample is drawn from a study of T cell responses to AZD1222 COVID-19 vaccine. General study points: After the peak T cell response, and only then, were repertoires sampled. Donors were largely white British and mainly female; clonal diversity was possibly underestimated. Recipients of two AZD1222 doses showed rising Spike-specific TCR breadth and depth.

Libraries were prepared by immunoSEQ multiplex PCR; TCRdb keeps only in-frame clonotypes and omits some of them. The repertoire includes more than 90,000 clones, about 86% of them detected once, and roughly 1.4% sits in the top ten. V shed 4 bases, J shed 3 bases, and the junction held 4 bases outside the gene matches. Germline CDR1 is KGHDR and CDR2 is SFDVKD. The CDR3 contains 16 residues. The V and J genes are TRBV24-1 and TRBJ2-3, with TRBD2 matching 12 bases. The origin of this receptor is an adult in good health. The source material was peripheral blood, sampled on day 0 of AZD1222 vaccination. DNA for the CDR3: TGTGCCACCAGTGAACCTCTAGCGGGAGGGACAGATACGCAGTATTTT. It yields the protein CATSEPLAGGTDTQYF.